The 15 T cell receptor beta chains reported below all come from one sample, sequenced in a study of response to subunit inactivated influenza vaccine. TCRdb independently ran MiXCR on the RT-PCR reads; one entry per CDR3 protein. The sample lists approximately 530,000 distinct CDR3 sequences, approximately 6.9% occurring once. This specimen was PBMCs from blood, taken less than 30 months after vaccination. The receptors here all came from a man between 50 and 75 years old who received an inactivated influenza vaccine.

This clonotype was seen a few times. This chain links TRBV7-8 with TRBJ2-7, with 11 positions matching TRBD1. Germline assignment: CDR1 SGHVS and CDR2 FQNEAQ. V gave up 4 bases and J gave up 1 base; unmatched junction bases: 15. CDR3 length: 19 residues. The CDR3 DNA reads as TGTGCCAGCAGCTGGGGATATAGGAGGACAGGGGGCGATTCCTACGAGCAGTACTTC. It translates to CASSWGYRRTGGDSYEQYF. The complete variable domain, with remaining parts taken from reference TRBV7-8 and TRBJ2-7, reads GAGVSQSPRYKVAKRGQDVALRCDPISGHVSLFWYQQALGQGPEFLTYFQNEAQLDKSGLPSDRFFAERPEGSVSTLKIQRTQQEDSAVYLCASSWGYRRTGGDSYEQYFGPGTRLTVT.

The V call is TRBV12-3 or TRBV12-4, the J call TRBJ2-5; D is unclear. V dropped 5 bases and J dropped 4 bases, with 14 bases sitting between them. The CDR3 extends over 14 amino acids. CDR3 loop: CASSVNGPAETQYF. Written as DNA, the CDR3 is TGTGCCAGCAGTGTCAATGGGCCAGCAGAGACCCAGTACTTC.

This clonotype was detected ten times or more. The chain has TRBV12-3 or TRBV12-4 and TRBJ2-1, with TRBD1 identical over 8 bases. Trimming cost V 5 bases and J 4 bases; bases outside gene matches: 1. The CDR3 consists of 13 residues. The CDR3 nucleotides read TGTGCCAGCAGTGGGGACAGGTACAATGAGCAGTTCTTC. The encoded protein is CASSGDRYNEQFF.

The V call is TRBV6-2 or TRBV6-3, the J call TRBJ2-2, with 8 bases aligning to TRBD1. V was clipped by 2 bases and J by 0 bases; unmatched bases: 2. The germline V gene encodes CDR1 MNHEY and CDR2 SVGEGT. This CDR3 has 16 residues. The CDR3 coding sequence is TGTGCCAGCAGTTACCAGGGACAGGCGAACACCGGGGAGCTGTTTTTT. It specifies CASSYQGQANTGELFF.

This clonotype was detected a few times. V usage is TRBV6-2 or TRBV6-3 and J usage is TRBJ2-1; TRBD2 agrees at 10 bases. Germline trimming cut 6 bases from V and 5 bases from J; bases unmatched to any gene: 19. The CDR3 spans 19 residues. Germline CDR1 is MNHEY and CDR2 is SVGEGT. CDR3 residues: CASSPSQKKAGGPNNEQFF. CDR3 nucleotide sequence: TGTGCCAGCAGCCCATCCCAAAAGAAAGCGGGAGGGCCTAACAATGAGCAGTTCTTC.

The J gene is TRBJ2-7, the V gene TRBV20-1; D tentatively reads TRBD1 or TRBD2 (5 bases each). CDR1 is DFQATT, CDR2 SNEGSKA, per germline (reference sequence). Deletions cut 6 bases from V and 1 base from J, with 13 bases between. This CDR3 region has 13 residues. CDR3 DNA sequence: TGCAGTGCGGGGTCAGGGAGATCCTACGAGCAGTACTTC. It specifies CSAGSGRSYEQYF.

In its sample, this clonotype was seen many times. CDR3 protein: CASSWGTGKETQYF. DNA of the CDR3: TGCGCCAGCAGCTGGGGGACAGGGAAAGAGACCCAGTACTTC. J is TRBJ2-5 and V is TRBV5-1, with 9 bases identical to TRBD1. The V gene's germline CDR1 is SGHRS and CDR2 YFSETQ. The CDR3 runs to 14 residues. Trimming at V came to 3 bases and at J to 3 bases, leaving 3 bases not matched to a gene.

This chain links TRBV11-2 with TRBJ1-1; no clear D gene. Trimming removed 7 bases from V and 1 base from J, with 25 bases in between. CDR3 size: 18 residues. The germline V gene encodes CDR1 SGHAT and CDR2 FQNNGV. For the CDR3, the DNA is TGTGCCAGCACCCTAGAGGGATTAGGGTTTGGTGAGAACACTGAAGCTTTCTTT. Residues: CASTLEGLGFGENTEAFF.

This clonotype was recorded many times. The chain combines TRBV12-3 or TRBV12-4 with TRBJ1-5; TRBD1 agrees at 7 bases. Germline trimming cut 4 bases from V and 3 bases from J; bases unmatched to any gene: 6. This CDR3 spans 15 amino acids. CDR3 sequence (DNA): TGTGCCAGCAGTTCGACCGACAGGGTCAATCAGCCCCAGCATTTT. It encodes CASSSTDRVNQPQHF.

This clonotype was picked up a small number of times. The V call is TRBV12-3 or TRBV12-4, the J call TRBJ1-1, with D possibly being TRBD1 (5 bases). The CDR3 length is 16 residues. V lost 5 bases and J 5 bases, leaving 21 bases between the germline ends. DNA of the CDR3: TGTGCCAGCAGTCCCCGGGAGGGACTGGCTGGGACTGAAGCTTTCTTT. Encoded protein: CASSPREGLAGTEAFF.

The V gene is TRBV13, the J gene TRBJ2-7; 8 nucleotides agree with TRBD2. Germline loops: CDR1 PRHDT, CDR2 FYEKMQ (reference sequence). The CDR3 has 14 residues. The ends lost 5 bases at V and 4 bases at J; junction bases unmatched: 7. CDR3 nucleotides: TGTGCCAGCAGCCCCGGGAGGGGCGGGTACGAGCAGTACTTC. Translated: CASSPGRGGYEQYF.

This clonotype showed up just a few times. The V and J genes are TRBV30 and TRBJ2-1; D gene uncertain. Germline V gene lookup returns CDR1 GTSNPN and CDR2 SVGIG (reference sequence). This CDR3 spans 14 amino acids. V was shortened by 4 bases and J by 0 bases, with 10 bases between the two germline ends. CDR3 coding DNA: TGTGCCTGGAATCCAGGTAGCTCCTACAATGAGCAGTTCTTC. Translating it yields CAWNPGSSYNEQFF.

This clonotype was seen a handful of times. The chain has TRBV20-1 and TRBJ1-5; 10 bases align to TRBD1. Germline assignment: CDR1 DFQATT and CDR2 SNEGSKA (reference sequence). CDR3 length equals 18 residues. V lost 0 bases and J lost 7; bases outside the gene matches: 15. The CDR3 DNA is TGCAGTGCTAGAGACCCACCTAATTGGACAGGGGGTCGACAGCCCCAGCATTTT. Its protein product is CSARDPPNWTGGRQPQHF.

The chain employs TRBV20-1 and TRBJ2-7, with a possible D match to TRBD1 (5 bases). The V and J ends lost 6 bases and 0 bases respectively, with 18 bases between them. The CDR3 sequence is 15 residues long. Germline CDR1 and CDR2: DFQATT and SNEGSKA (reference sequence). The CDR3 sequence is CSALPVDTVSYEQYF. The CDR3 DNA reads TGCAGTGCATTACCTGTGGACACCGTCTCCTACGAGCAGTACTTC.

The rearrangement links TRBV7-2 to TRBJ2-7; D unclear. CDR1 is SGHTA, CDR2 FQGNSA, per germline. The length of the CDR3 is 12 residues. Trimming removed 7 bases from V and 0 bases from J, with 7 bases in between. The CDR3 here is CASTRSSYEQYF. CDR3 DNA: TGTGCCAGCACCAGGAGCTCCTACGAGCAGTACTTC.